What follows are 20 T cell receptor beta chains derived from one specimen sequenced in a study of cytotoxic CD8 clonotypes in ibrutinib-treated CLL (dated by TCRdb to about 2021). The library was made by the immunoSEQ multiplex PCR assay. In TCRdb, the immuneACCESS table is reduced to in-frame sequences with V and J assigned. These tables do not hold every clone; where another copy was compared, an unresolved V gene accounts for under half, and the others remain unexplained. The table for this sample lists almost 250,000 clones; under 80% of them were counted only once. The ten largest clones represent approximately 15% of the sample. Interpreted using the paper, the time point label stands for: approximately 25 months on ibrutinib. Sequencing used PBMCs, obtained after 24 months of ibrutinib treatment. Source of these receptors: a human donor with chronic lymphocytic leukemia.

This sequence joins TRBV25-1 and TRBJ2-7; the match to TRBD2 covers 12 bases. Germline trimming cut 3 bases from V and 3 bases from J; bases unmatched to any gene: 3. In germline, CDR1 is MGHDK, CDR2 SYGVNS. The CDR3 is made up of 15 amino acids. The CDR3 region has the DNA TGTGCCAGCAGTGATCCTAGCGGGAGGGGCTACGAGCAGTACTTC. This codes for CASSDPSGRGYEQYF.

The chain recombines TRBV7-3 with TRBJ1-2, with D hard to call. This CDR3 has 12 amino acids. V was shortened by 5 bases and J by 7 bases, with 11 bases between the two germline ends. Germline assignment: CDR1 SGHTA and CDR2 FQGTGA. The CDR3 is CASSPDEGGYTF. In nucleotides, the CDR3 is TGTGCCAGCAGCCCTGACGAGGGTGGCTACACCTTC. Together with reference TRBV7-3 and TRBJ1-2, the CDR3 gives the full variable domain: GAGVSQTPSNKVTEKGKYVELRCDPISGHTALYWYRQSLGQGPEFLIYFQGTGAADDSGLPNDRFFAVRPEGSVSTLKIQRTERGDSAVYLCASSPDEGGYTFGSGTRLTVV.

Here the CDR3 reads CASSSTTPLAYEQYF. DNA for the CDR3: TGTGCCAGCAGCTCGACTACCCCCCTCGCCTACGAGCAGTACTTC. V and J are TRBV6-5 and TRBJ2-7; D is possibly TRBD2 (5 bases). The CDR3 loop spans 15 amino acids. Looked up from germline, CDR1 is MNHEY and CDR2 is SVGAGI. Trimming removed 6 bases at V and 2 bases at J, with 17 bases between.

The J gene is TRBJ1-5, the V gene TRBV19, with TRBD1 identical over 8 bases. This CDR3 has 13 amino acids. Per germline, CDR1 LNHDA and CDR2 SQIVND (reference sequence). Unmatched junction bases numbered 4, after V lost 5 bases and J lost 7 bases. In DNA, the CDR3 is TGTGCCAGTAGTTGGACAGGGCCCCAGCCCCAGCATTTT. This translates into CASSWTGPQPQHF.

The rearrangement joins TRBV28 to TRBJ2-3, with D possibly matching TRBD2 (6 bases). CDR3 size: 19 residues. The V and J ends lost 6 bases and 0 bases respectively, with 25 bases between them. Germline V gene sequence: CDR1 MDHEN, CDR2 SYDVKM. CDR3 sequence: CASSPLPHSAGTSTDTQYF. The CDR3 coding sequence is TGTGCCAGCAGCCCCCTCCCCCATAGCGCGGGAACTAGCACAGATACGCAGTATTTT.

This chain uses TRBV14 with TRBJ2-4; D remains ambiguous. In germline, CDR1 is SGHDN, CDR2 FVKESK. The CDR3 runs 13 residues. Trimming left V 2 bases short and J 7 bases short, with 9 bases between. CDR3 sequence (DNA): TGTGCCAGCAGCCAATATGGGGTTAACATTCAGTACTTC. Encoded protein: CASSQYGVNIQYF. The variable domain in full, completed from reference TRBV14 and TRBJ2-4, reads EAGVTQFPSHSVIEKGQTVTLRCDPISGHDNLYWYRRVMGKEIKFLLHFVKESKQDESGMPNNRFLAERTGGTYSTLKVQPAELEDSGVYFCASSQYGVNIQYFGAGTRLSVL.

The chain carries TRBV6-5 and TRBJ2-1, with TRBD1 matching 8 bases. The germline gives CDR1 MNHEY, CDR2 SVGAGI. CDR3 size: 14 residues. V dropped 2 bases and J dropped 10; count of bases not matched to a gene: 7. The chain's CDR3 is CASSYRQGAWEQFF. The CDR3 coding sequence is TGTGCCAGCAGTTACCGTCAGGGGGCCTGGGAGCAGTTCTTC.

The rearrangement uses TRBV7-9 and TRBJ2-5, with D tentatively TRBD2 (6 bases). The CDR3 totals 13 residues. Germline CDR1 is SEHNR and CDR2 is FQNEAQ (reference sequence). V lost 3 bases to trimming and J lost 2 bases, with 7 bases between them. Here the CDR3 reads CASSLGGQETQYF. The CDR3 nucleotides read TGTGCCAGCAGCTTGGGAGGTCAAGAGACCCAGTACTTC. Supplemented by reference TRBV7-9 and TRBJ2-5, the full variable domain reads DTGVSQNPRHKITKRGQNVTFRCDPISEHNRLYWYRQTLGQGPEFLTYFQNEAQLEKSRLLSDRFSAERPKGSFSTLEIQRTEQGDSAMYLCASSLGGQETQYFGPGTRLLVL.

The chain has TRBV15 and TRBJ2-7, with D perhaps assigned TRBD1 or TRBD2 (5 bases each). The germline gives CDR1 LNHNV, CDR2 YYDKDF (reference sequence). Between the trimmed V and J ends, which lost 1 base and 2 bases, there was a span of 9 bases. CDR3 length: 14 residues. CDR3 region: CATSRAGDAYEQYF. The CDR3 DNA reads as TGTGCCACCAGCAGAGCCGGGGACGCCTACGAGCAGTACTTC.

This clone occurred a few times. The CDR3 DNA reads as TGCGCCAGCAGCCAAGATAGCGAAAAACTGTTTTTT. Translation: CASSQDSEKLFF. The J gene is TRBJ1-4, the V gene TRBV4-1; no clear D gene. CDR1 and CDR2 (germline): MGHRA, YSYEKL. V was trimmed by 0 bases and J by 8 bases, leaving 4 bases between them. This CDR3 region has 12 residues.

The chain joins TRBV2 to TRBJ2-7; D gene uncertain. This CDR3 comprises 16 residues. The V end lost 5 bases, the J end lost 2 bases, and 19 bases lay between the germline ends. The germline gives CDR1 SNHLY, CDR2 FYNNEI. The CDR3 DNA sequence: TGTGCCAGCAGTCAAGGCGTGTCACCAGGCACCTACGAGCAGTACTTC. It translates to CASSQGVSPGTYEQYF.

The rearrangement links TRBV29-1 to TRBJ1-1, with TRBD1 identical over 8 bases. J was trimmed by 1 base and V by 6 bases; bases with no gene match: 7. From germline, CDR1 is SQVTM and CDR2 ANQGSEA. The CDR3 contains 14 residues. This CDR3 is CSVAQGASNTEAFF. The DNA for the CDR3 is TGCAGCGTGGCCCAGGGGGCCTCGAACACTGAAGCTTTCTTT.

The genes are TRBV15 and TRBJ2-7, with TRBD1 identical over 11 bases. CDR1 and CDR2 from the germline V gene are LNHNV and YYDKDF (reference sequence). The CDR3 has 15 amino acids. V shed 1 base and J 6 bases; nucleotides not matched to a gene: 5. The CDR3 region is CATSRGTGGHGEQYF. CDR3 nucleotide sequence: TGTGCCACCAGCAGAGGGACAGGGGGCCATGGCGAGCAGTACTTC.

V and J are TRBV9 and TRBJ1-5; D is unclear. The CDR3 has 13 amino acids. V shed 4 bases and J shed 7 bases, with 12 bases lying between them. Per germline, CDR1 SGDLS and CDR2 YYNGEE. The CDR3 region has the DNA TGTGCCAGCAGCCAAACGGAGGCCCAGCCCCAGCATTTT. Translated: CASSQTEAQPQHF.

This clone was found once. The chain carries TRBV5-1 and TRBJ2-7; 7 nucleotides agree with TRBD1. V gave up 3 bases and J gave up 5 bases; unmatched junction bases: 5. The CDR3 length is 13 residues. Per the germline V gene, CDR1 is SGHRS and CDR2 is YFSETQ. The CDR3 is CASSSTGTHEQYF. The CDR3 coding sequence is TGCGCCAGCAGCTCGACAGGGACCCACGAGCAGTACTTC.

CDR3 DNA: TGCGCCAGCAGTGAGTCGGACAGGGGCACAGATACGCAGTATTTT. Translating it yields CASSESDRGTDTQYF. The rearrangement uses TRBV10-2 and TRBJ2-3; 8 bases are a match to TRBD1. The ends lost 0 bases at V and 1 base at J; junction bases unmatched: 0. In germline, CDR1 is WSHSY, CDR2 SAAADI. The CDR3 contains 15 residues.

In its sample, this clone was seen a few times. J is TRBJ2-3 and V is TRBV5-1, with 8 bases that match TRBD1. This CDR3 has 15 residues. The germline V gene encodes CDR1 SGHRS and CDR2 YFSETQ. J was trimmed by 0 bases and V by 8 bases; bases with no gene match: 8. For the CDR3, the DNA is TGCGCCAGTGGACAGGGCCCCACTAGCACAGATACGCAGTATTTT. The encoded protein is CASGQGPTSTDTQYF.

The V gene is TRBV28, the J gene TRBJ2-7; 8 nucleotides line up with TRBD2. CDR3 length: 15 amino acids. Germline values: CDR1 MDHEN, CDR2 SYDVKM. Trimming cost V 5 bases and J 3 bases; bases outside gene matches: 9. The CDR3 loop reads CASSPLAGELYEQYF. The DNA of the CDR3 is TGTGCCAGCAGTCCCCTAGCGGGCGAACTCTACGAGCAGTACTTC.

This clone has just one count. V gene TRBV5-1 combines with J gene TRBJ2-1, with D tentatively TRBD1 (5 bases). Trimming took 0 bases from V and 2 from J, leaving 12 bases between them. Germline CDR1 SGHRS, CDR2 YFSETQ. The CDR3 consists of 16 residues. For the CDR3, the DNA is TGCGCCAGCAGCTTGGCCCTAGACAGTGCCTACAATGAGCAGTTCTTC. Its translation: CASSLALDSAYNEQFF.

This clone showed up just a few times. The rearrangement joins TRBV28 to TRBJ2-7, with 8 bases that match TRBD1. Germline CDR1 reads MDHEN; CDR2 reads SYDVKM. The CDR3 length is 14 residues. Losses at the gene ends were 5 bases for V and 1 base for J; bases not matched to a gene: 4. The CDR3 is CASSLRDRSYEQYF. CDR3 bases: TGTGCCAGCAGTCTCCGGGACAGGTCCTACGAGCAGTACTTC.